This paragraph covers one T cell receptor (beta chain) sequence. Its target is unknown. This sample stems from a study of cytotoxic CD8 clonotypes in ibrutinib-treated CLL. Study-level results: Clonality increased at ibrutinib response, then returned toward baseline at progression.

Investigators sought sequencing depths of between 1 in 200,000 and 1 in 1 million T cells. The repertoire was sequenced with immunoSEQ multiplex PCR; TCRdb's copy has only in-frame clones and lacks some. Counted here are roughly 150,000 clones, approximately 90% occurring once; the ten biggest clones make up about 3%. This CDR3 contains 13 residues. Trimming took off 1 base at V and 7 bases at J, with 14 bases between the two ends. Germline assignment: CDR1 GTSNPN and CDR2 SVGIG (reference sequence). Sequences were derived from PBMCs, sampled at disease progression, from a patient treated with ibrutinib. The TCR comes from a human donor with chronic lymphocytic leukemia. This chain connects TRBV30 to TRBJ2-7; tentatively, D is TRBD2 (6 bases). CDR3 sequence: CAWSGAGFTEQYF. CDR3 nucleotides: TGTGCCTGGAGTGGGGCGGGGTTTACGGAGCAGTACTTC.